A selection of T cell receptor beta chains follows, all from one sample in a study of blood T cell repertoires in COVID-19. Data came from immunoSEQ multiplex PCR; TCRdb stores just in-frame clones and leaves some out. Of 230,000 or so clones in the sample, about 86% were seen once. The sequenced sample consisted of PBMCs or T cells enriched from blood (not recorded which). The origin of the receptors is a woman between 50 and 59 years old with acute COVID-19. CDR3s include the opening cysteine and the closing phenylalanine or tryptophan. Fields, in order: CDR3 DNA, CDR3 protein, D gene, V gene, J gene, clone size. The D gene is left open where the match is weak. Clone size is not always given. Where it is, it says once, few, many or a class for expanded clones.

DNA: TGTGCCAGCAGCTCGACAGGGACCCGGGTTGAAGCTTTCTTT
CDR3: CASSSTGTRVEAFF
D: TRBD1
V: TRBV5-4
J: TRBJ1-1
size: .

DNA: TGTGCCAGCAGCGGGACAGGGGGCGCCCATCAGCCCCAGCATTTT
CDR3: CASSGTGGAHQPQHF
D: TRBD1
V: TRBV5-8
J: TRBJ1-5
size: .

DNA: TGTGCCAGCAGCCTGAGGGCCTCCGGGAACACTGAAGCTTTCTTT
CDR3: CASSLRASGNTEAFF
D: .
V: TRBV7-3
J: TRBJ1-1
size: once

DNA: TGTGCCAGCAGTCCGGCAGGGATCTCCTATAATTCACCCCTCCACTTT
CDR3: CASSPAGISYNSPLHF
D: .
V: TRBV2
J: TRBJ1-6
size: .

DNA: TGTGCCAGCAGCGTAGTTGGTAGCGGGATGGGCAATGAGCAGTTCTTC
CDR3: CASSVVGSGMGNEQFF
D: TRBD2
V: TRBV9
J: TRBJ2-1
size: once

DNA: TGCAGCGTTGAAGCGGGGGGAACCCTAAGGAATGAGCAGTTCTTC
CDR3: CSVEAGGTLRNEQFF
D: TRBD2
V: TRBV29-1
J: TRBJ2-1
size: once

DNA: TGTGCCAGCAGTTTAGCGTTTAGTGCGGGGACGGGTGGAAACACCATATATTTT
CDR3: CASSLAFSAGTGGNTIYF
D: .
V: TRBV28
J: TRBJ1-3
size: .

DNA: TGTGCCAGCAGCGAGAGGGTGACAGGGATTTATGGCTACACCTTC
CDR3: CASSERVTGIYGYTF
D: TRBD1
V: TRBV9
J: TRBJ1-2
size: .

DNA: TGTGCCAGCAGCCCCAAGGGTGGCAGGGCGAGGACTGAAGCTTTCTTT
CDR3: CASSPKGGRARTEAFF
D: .
V: TRBV3-1/TRBV3-2
J: TRBJ1-1
size: .

DNA: TGTGCCATCAGTATCCAGGACTATGGCTACACCTTC
CDR3: CAISIQDYGYTF
D: .
V: TRBV10-3
J: TRBJ1-2
size: few

DNA: TGTGCCAGCACCCTCCCACGGTTAGCTTTCTTT
CDR3: CASTLPRLAFF
D: .
V: TRBV2
J: TRBJ1-1
size: .

DNA: TGTGCCAGCACCAAATCCGGGACAGGAAACTATGGCTACACCTTC
CDR3: CASTKSGTGNYGYTF
D: TRBD1
V: TRBV28
J: TRBJ1-2
size: .